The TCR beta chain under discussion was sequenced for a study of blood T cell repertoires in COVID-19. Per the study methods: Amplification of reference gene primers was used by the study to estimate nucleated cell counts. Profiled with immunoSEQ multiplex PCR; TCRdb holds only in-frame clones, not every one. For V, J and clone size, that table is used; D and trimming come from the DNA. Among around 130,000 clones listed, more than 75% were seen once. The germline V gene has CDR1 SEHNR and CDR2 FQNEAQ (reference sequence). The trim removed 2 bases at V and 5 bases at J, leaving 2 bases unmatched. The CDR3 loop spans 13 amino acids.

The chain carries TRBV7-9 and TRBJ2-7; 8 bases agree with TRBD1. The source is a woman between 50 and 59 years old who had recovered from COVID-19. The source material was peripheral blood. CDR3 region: CASSLNRGDEQYF. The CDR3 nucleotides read TGTGCCAGCAGCTTAAACAGGGGGGACGAGCAGTACTTC.